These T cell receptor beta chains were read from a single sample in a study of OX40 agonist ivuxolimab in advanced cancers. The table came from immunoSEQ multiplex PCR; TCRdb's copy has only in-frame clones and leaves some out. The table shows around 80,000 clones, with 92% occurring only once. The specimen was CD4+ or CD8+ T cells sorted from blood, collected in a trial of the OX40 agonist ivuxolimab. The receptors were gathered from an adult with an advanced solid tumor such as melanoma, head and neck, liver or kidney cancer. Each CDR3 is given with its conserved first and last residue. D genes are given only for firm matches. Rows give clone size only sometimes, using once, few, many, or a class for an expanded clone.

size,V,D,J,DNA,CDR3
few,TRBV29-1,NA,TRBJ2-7,TGCAGCGTTGTTCGGCTGTTCTCCTACGAGCAGTACTTC,CSVVRLFSYEQYF
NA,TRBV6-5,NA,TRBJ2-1,TGTGCCAGCAATTTACGGCACAGGGACAATGAGCAGTTCTTC,CASNLRHRDNEQFF
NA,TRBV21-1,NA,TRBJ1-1,TGTGCCAGCTTCGGCGATGAAGCTTTCTTT,CASFGDEAFF
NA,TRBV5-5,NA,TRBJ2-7,TGTGCCAGCAGCTTGGTCGGAGGAACCTACGAGCAGTACTTC,CASSLVGGTYEQYF
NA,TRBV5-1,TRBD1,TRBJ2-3,TGCGCCAGCAGCCCGGGGGACAGGAGCACAGATACGCAGTATTTT,CASSPGDRSTDTQYF
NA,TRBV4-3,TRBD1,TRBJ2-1,TGCGCCAGCAGCCAAGACACCGAGACAGGGAGCGTTGAGCAGTTCTTC,CASSQDTETGSVEQFF
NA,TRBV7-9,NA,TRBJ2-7,TGTGCCAGCAGCTTAGCGACAGACTACGAGCAGTACTTC,CASSLATDYEQYF
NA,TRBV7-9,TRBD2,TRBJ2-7,TGTGCCAGTAGCGGGGGCTATACCTACGAGCAGTACTTC,CASSGGYTYEQYF
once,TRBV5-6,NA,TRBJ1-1,TGTGCCAGCAGCTTAACCCTAGGAGGTGAAGCTTTCTTT,CASSLTLGGEAFF
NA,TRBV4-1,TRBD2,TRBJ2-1,TGCGCCAGCAGCCAAGTCTGGCTAGCGGACAATGAGCAGTTCTTC,CASSQVWLADNEQFF
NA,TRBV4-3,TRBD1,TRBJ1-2,TGCGCCAGCAGCCCTGGGACAGGGTTACGATATGGCTACACCTTC,CASSPGTGLRYGYTF
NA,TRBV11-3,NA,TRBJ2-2,TGTGCCAGCAGCTTCGGGCGGGGCACCGGGGAGCTGTTTTTT,CASSFGRGTGELFF
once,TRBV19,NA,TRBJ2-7,TGTGCCAGTAGTGTCGGGGCAACCTACGAGCAGTACTTC,CASSVGATYEQYF
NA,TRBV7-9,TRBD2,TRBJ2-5,TGTGCCAGCAGCCCAGGACTAGCGGGGAGGGAGACCCAGTACTTC,CASSPGLAGRETQYF
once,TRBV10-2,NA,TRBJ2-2,TGCGCCAGTTCGAACGGACTGGGGGAGCTGTTTTTT,CASSNGLGELFF
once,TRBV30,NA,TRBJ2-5,TGTGCCTGGAGTCCGGCTAGCTGGGAGACCCAGTACTTC,CAWSPASWETQYF
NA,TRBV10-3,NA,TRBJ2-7,TGTGCCATCAGTGATCGTGTCCAGGGAACCTACGAGCAGTACTTC,CAISDRVQGTYEQYF
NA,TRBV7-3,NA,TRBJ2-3,TGTGCCAGCAGCTTAAACCCGGGGGCCCGCACAGATACGCAGTATTTT,CASSLNPGARTDTQYF
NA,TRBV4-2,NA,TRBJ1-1,TGTGCCAGCAGCCAAGATTTCTCGGGGTTCACTGAAGCTTTCTTT,CASSQDFSGFTEAFF
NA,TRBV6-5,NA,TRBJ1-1,TGTGCCAGCAGTTTTCATGGGGATACTGAAGCTTTCTTT,CASSFHGDTEAFF
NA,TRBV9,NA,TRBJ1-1,TGTGCCAGCAACGTAGGAGCTGGTGTTGACACTGAAGCTTTCTTT,CASNVGAGVDTEAFF
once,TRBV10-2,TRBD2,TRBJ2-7,TGCGCCAGCAGATTAGCGGGGGGGCTGGACGAGCAGTACTTC,CASRLAGGLDEQYF
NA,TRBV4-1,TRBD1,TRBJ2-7,TGCGCCAGCAGCCAAGAAGGGCTGGGACAGAAGCCCTACGAGCAGTACTTC,CASSQEGLGQKPYEQYF